What follows are 19 T cell receptor beta chains derived from one specimen sequenced in a study of PD-1 blockade in classical Hodgkin lymphoma. Sequencing used immunoSEQ multiplex PCR; TCRdb keeps in-frame clones, though not all of them. This repertoire shows 20,000 to 25,000 clones, 80% found once; its top ten account for roughly a sixth. Each patient's relapse followed autologous stem cell transplantation, and brentuximab vedotin exposure varied. Sequencing was performed on peripheral blood mononuclear cells (PBMCs), taken before the second cycle of nivolumab. These receptors all stem from a human donor with classical Hodgkin lymphoma.

V and J are TRBV5-1 and TRBJ2-1; 7 nucleotides agree with TRBD1. The length of the CDR3 is 14 residues. Germline V gene data show CDR1 as SGHRS and CDR2 as YFSETQ. V was pared by 5 bases and J by 6 bases, with 8 bases of the junction left unmatched. CDR3 amino acids: CASSEGAMGNEQFF. CDR3 bases: TGCGCCAGCAGTGAGGGGGCAATGGGCAATGAGCAGTTCTTC.

The chain links TRBV11-2 to TRBJ1-4; TRBD1 might be the D (5 bases). The length of the CDR3 is 16 residues. Germline lookup yields CDR1 SGHAT and CDR2 FQNNGV. The V end lost 1 base, the J end lost 5 bases, and 14 bases lay between the germline ends. The CDR3 reads CASSLAGGGRNEKLFF. The DNA for the CDR3 is TGTGCCAGCAGCTTAGCCGGGGGAGGGAGGAATGAAAAACTGTTTTTT.

The chain combines TRBV7-9 with TRBJ2-5; 7 nucleotides align to TRBD1. This CDR3 comprises 15 residues. Germline CDR1 is SEHNR and CDR2 is FQNEAQ (reference sequence). The V gene end was trimmed by 5 bases and the J gene end by 3 bases; junction bases not matched to a gene: 9. The CDR3 is CASSRKTGPEETQYF. The CDR3 DNA sequence: TGTGCCAGCAGCCGTAAGACAGGGCCCGAAGAGACCCAGTACTTC. The full variable domain, with the rest looked up from reference TRBV7-9 and TRBJ2-5, is DTGVSQNPRHKITKRGQNVTFRCDPISEHNRLYWYRQTLGQGPEFLTYFQNEAQLEKSRLLSDRFSAERPKGSFSTLEIQRTEQGDSAMYLCASSRKTGPEETQYFGPGTRLLVL.

In DNA, the CDR3 is TGTGCCAGCTCCGTGGCTCTGAACACTGAAGCTTTCTTT. Translating gives CASSVALNTEAFF. This rearrangement joins TRBV9 to TRBJ1-1; D remains unclear. Germline CDR1 is SGDLS and CDR2 is YYNGEE. This CDR3 spans 13 amino acids. V lost 7 bases and J 0 bases, leaving 10 bases between the germline ends.

This chain joins TRBV6-1 and TRBJ2-1, with 10 bases lining up with TRBD2. The CDR3 spans 15 residues. Per the germline V gene, CDR1 is MNHNS and CDR2 is SASEGT. The trim removed 7 bases at V and 3 bases at J, leaving 6 bases unmatched. In nucleotides, the CDR3 is TGTGCCAGCACCCTTAGCGGGGGGAACTACAATGAGCAGTTCTTC. Translating gives CASTLSGGNYNEQFF.

As concerns this clone: Because it lacks the conserved phenylalanine or tryptophan at the end, this CDR3 is likely a read error. The DNA is omitted, as the CDR3 cannot be located on it reliably, and the CDR3 follows TCRdb's listing. The chain combines TRBV7-1 with TRBJ1-6; the D call of TRBD1 is as the table states it, not checked on the DNA. TRBV7-1 is an ORF; its function is uncertain. The CDR3 sequence runs 8 residues, both termini included. The CDR3 here is CASSPDKV.

The chain combines TRBV6-5 with TRBJ2-2; 7 bases are a match to TRBD1. Germline-derived CDR1 and CDR2 are MNHEY and SVGAGI. The trim removed 6 bases at V and 9 bases at J, leaving 10 bases unmatched. This CDR3 spans 14 amino acids. The CDR3 DNA reads TGTGCCAGCAGCCGCCCGACAGGGACGAGGGAGCTGTTTTTT. Translating it yields CASSRPTGTRELFF.

The chain is built from TRBV9 and TRBJ1-5, with D perhaps matching TRBD1 (6 bases). With 4 bases removed from V and 1 base from J, the gap between germline ends came to 15 bases. The germline CDR1 and CDR2 sequences are SGDLS and YYNGEE. The CDR3 sequence is 16 residues long. The DNA of the CDR3 is TGTGCCAGCAGCAGGGGGTGGGGCGGAAGCAATCAGCCCCAGCATTTT. Protein sequence: CASSRGWGGSNQPQHF.

J is TRBJ1-2 and V is TRBV6-6, with 7 positions matching TRBD1. The V gene end was trimmed by 6 bases and the J gene end by 0 bases; junction bases not matched to a gene: 7. The CDR3 has 15 residues. Per the germline V gene, CDR1 is MNHNY and CDR2 is SVGAGI (reference sequence). CDR3 region: CASSIDRAANYGYTF. The DNA of the CDR3 is TGTGCCAGCAGCATTGACAGGGCTGCTAACTATGGCTACACCTTC.

By share, this clone ranks as medium-sized. The chain employs TRBV19 and TRBJ1-5; maybe TRBD1 (6 bases). The V end lost 5 bases, the J end lost 2 bases, and 13 bases lay between the germline ends. The CDR3 sequence is 15 residues long. CDR1 is LNHDA, CDR2 SQIVND, per germline (reference sequence). The CDR3 DNA sequence: TGTGCCAGTAGTGTTACAGGGTGGGGCAATCAGCCCCAGCATTTT. As protein: CASSVTGWGNQPQHF.

The rearrangement links TRBV5-1 to TRBJ1-2; D is possibly TRBD1 (5 bases). V was shortened by 3 bases and J by 8 bases, with 17 bases between the two germline ends. This CDR3 is 14 amino acids long. Per the germline V gene, CDR1 is SGHRS and CDR2 is YFSETQ. Here the CDR3 DNA reads TGCGCCAGCAGCTCTTTGGGACCTGCTGTGGGCTACACCTTC. It encodes CASSSLGPAVGYTF.

The J gene is TRBJ2-7, the V gene TRBV11-3; 13 nucleotides align to TRBD2. The CDR3 contains 16 residues. Germline-derived CDR1 and CDR2 are SGHNT and YENEEA. V was pared by 5 bases and J by 2 bases, with 6 bases of the junction left unmatched. For the CDR3, the DNA is TGTGCCAGCAGCCCCGGGACTAGCGGGAATACCTACGAGCAGTACTTC. Translation gives CASSPGTSGNTYEQYF. The full variable domain, rest sourced from reference TRBV11-3 and TRBJ2-7, is EAGVVQSPRYKIIEKKQPVAFWCNPISGHNTLYWYLQNLGQGPELLIRYENEEAVDDSQLPKDRFSAERLKGVDSTLKIQPAELGDSAVYLCASSPGTSGNTYEQYFGPGTRLTVT.

The CDR3 nucleotides are TGTGCCAGCAGCTCGGGACAGGAAATGAGGAACTATGGCTACACCTTC. Its protein is CASSSGQEMRNYGYTF. The chain couples TRBV5-5 to TRBJ1-2; 8 bases agree with TRBD1. The J segment lost 2 bases and the V segment lost 3 bases, leaving 9 bases of the junction unmatched. The length of the CDR3 is 16 residues. The germline V gene encodes CDR1 SGHKS and CDR2 YYEKEE (reference sequence).

As DNA, the CDR3 is TGTGCCAGCACTGACAACTATGGCTACACCTTC. Translated: CASTDNYGYTF. The chain carries TRBV6-1 and TRBJ1-2, with D unresolved. This CDR3 comprises 11 residues. Trimming removed 7 bases from V and 2 bases from J, with 5 bases in between. Germline CDR1 reads MNHNS; CDR2 reads SASEGT.

The rearrangement joins TRBV4-1 to TRBJ2-2; tentatively, D is TRBD1 or TRBD2 (5 bases each). CDR1 and CDR2 from the germline V gene are MGHRA and YSYEKL. Trimming pared 0 bases from V and 5 bases from J, leaving 16 bases between. This CDR3 region has 17 residues. As DNA, the CDR3 is TGCGCCAGCAGCCAAGAGGGGCGGACTCTGGGGACCGGGGAGCTGTTTTTT. This sequence encodes CASSQEGRTLGTGELFF.

V usage is TRBV5-4 and J usage is TRBJ2-3; no clear D gene. CDR3 length: 15 residues. Trimming took 2 bases from V and 6 from J, leaving 16 bases between them. The V gene's germline CDR1 is SGHNT and CDR2 YYREEE (reference sequence). The CDR3 region has the DNA TGTGCCAGCAGCTTCGAGCGTCCTAAGTCTGATACGCAGTATTTT. Protein: CASSFERPKSDTQYF.

The chain links TRBV2 to TRBJ1-5; the D is unclear. Trimming removed 4 bases from V and 4 bases from J, with 11 bases in between. Looked up from germline, CDR1 is SNHLY and CDR2 is FYNNEI. The length of the CDR3 is 14 residues. The CDR3 protein is CASSALNLNQPQHF. For the CDR3, the DNA is TGTGCCAGCAGTGCCCTCAACCTAAATCAGCCCCAGCATTTT.

V usage is TRBV7-9 and J usage is TRBJ2-5; D could derive from TRBD1 or TRBD2 (5 bases each). Per the germline V gene, CDR1 is SEHNR and CDR2 is FQNEAQ (reference sequence). CDR3 length: 14 amino acids. Trimming shortened V by 3 bases and J by 0 bases, and 8 bases separated the two germline ends. The DNA of the CDR3 is TGTGCCAGCAGCTTTGGGGGATACCAAGAGACCCAGTACTTC. It encodes CASSFGGYQETQYF. Complete variable domain (other parts from reference TRBV7-9 and TRBJ2-5): DTGVSQNPRHKITKRGQNVTFRCDPISEHNRLYWYRQTLGQGPEFLTYFQNEAQLEKSRLLSDRFSAERPKGSFSTLEIQRTEQGDSAMYLCASSFGGYQETQYFGPGTRLLVL.

The V call is TRBV15, the J call TRBJ2-5; D might be TRBD1 (5 bases). V was cut by 1 base and J by 2 bases, with 14 bases left in between. The CDR3 has 16 residues. CDR1 and CDR2 (germline): LNHNV, YYDKDF (reference sequence). The CDR3 reads CATSRGRGMVQETQYF. The CDR3 bases are TGTGCCACCAGCAGAGGAAGGGGTATGGTACAAGAGACCCAGTACTTC.